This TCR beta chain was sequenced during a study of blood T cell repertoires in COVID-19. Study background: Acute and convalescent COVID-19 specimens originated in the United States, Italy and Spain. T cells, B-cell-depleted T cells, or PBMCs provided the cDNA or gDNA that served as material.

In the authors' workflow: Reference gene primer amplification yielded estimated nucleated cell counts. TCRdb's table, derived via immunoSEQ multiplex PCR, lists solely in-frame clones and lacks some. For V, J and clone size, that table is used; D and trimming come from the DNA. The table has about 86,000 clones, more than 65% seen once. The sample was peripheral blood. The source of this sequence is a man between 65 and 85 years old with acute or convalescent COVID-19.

Written as DNA, the CDR3 is TGTGCCAGCAGCTTTCATGGCGGGGGAAACCAAGAGACCCAGTACTTC. It translates to CASSFHGGGNQETQYF. The rearrangement uses TRBV7-6 and TRBJ2-5; TRBD2 matches at 7 bases. This CDR3 has 16 amino acids. The V and J ends lost 3 bases and 0 bases, in that order; junction bases with no gene match: 7. Germline CDR1 SGHVS, CDR2 FNYEAQ.